The rows below give T cell receptor beta chains drawn from one sample of a study of OX40 agonist ivuxolimab in advanced cancers. The data were produced by immunoSEQ multiplex PCR, yet TCRdb's version contains in-frame clones alone and is incomplete. The table includes about 83,000 clones, nearly 90% detected once. Material: CD4+ or CD8+ T cells sorted from blood, obtained in a trial of the OX40 agonist ivuxolimab. The receptors stem from an adult with an advanced solid tumor such as melanoma, head and neck, liver or kidney cancer. Both conserved end residues are part of each CDR3. Each record gives: CDR3 protein, CDR3 DNA, J gene, D gene, CDR3 length, clone size, V gene. D genes are given only for firm matches. The listing skips clone size in some rows; elsewhere it reads once, few, many or a size class.

CASSYEGGNKNSPLHF,TGTGCCAGCAGTTACGAGGGGGGGAATAAGAATTCACCCCTCCACTTT,TRBJ1-6,-,16,-,TRBV6-5
CASSFRGQETQYF,TGTGCCAGCAGTTTTAGGGGGCAAGAGACCCAGTACTTC,TRBJ2-5,-,13,-,TRBV28
CASSESTAAEQFF,TGCGCCAGCAGTGAGTCGACGGCAGCCGAGCAGTTCTTC,TRBJ2-1,-,13,once,TRBV10-1
CASSGQGRDSPLHF,TGTGCCAGCAGTGGACAGGGAAGAGATTCACCCCTCCACTTT,TRBJ1-6,TRBD1,14,-,TRBV25-1
CASSLGFAEAFF,TGCGCCAGCAGCTTGGGATTCGCTGAAGCTTTCTTT,TRBJ1-1,-,12,-,TRBV5-1
CASSLKGLAGAFSPYNEQFF,TGTGCCAGTAGCTTAAAGGGACTAGCGGGGGCGTTCTCACCCTACAATGAGCAGTTCTTC,TRBJ2-1,TRBD2,20,-,TRBV19
CASSQVRGSDTQYF,TGCGCCAGCAGCCAAGTTAGGGGATCAGATACGCAGTATTTT,TRBJ2-3,-,14,-,TRBV4-3
CASSPDLEGGISIETQYF,TGTGCCAGCAGTCCCGACCTCGAGGGGGGCATATCCATAGAGACCCAGTACTTC,TRBJ2-5,-,18,-,TRBV27
CASSSGHSETQYF,TGCGCCAGCAGCTCGGGACACTCGGAGACCCAGTACTTC,TRBJ2-5,-,13,few,TRBV5-1
CASSLVAGTSNTGELFF,TGCGCCAGCAGCTTGGTTGCGGGGACTTCGAACACCGGGGAGCTGTTTTTT,TRBJ2-2,-,17,-,TRBV5-1
CASSLGQGAYAETQYF,TGTGCCAGTAGTTTGGGACAGGGGGCGTACGCAGAGACCCAGTACTTC,TRBJ2-5,TRBD1,16,-,TRBV19
CSASRDRGVNEQFF,TGCAGCGCATCTAGGGACAGGGGTGTAAATGAGCAGTTCTTC,TRBJ2-1,TRBD1,14,-,TRBV29-1
CASSLRVGVTYNEQFF,TGTGCCAGCAGCCTGCGGGTGGGGGTTACCTACAATGAGCAGTTCTTC,TRBJ2-1,-,16,-,TRBV11-2
CSASFDTEAFF,TGCAGTGCTAGTTTTGACACTGAAGCTTTCTTT,TRBJ1-1,-,11,-,TRBV20-1
CASSPLGPAQGSFF,TGCGCCAGCAGCCCGCTGGGACCCGCTCAAGGATCTTTCTTT,TRBJ1-1,-,14,-,TRBV5-1
CASSVLQGSNQPQHF,TGTGCCAGCAGCGTCCTACAGGGAAGCAATCAGCCCCAGCATTTT,TRBJ1-5,-,15,-,TRBV28
CASSQEATGHYGYTF,TGCGCCAGCAGCCAAGAGGCGACAGGGCATTATGGCTACACCTTC,TRBJ1-2,TRBD1,15,-,TRBV4-3
CASSLADGANVLTF,TGTGCCAGCAGCTTAGCGGATGGGGCCAACGTCCTGACTTTC,TRBJ2-6,-,14,-,TRBV7-9
CASGSVLNTEAFF,TGTGCCAGCGGGTCTGTCCTGAACACTGAAGCTTTCTTT,TRBJ1-1,-,13,-,TRBV6-1
CASSPVQQETQYF,TGTGCCAGCTCACCAGTACAGCAAGAGACCCAGTACTTC,TRBJ2-5,-,13,-,TRBV18
CASSLDDEQYF,TGTGCCAGCAGCTTAGATGACGAGCAGTACTTC,TRBJ2-7,-,11,-,TRBV7-2
CASGSGRMGDTQYF,TGTGCCAGTGGAAGCGGGAGGATGGGTGATACGCAGTATTTT,TRBJ2-3,TRBD2,14,-,TRBV19
CASSLGKVDEAFF,TGCGCCAGCAGCCTAGGTAAGGTGGATGAAGCTTTCTTT,TRBJ1-1,-,13,-,TRBV5-1
CASRLQYNSPLHF,TGTGCCAGCAGATTGCAGTATAATTCACCCCTCCACTTT,TRBJ1-6,-,13,-,TRBV6-5
CASSLGTGPTYNEQFF,TGTGCCAGCAGCTTGGGGACAGGGCCGACCTACAATGAGCAGTTCTTC,TRBJ2-1,TRBD1,16,-,TRBV5-8
CASSYSSPPDTGELFF,TGTGCCAGCAGTTACTCCTCCCCGCCGGACACCGGGGAGCTGTTTTTT,TRBJ2-2,-,16,-,TRBV6-5
CASSPTGGEQFF,TGTGCCAGCAGCCCCACAGGGGGTGAGCAGTTCTTC,TRBJ2-1,TRBD1,12,-,TRBV7-2
CAISREGQDTQYF,TGTGCCATCAGTCGGGAGGGCCAAGATACGCAGTATTTT,TRBJ2-3,TRBD2,13,-,TRBV10-3
CSVRLPGDSSYEQYF,TGCAGCGTTCGTCTTCCGGGGGACAGTTCCTACGAGCAGTACTTC,TRBJ2-7,-,15,-,TRBV29-1
CASSQDPLGALPLLNIQYF,TGCGCCAGCAGCCAAGATCCTCTGGGAGCCCTACCCCTCTTAAACATTCAGTACTTC,TRBJ2-4,-,19,-,TRBV4-1
CASSLDQSDSPLHF,TGCGCCAGCAGCTTGGACCAGAGTGATTCACCCCTCCACTTT,TRBJ1-6,-,14,-,TRBV5-1
CASSSGFLNEQFF,TGTGCCAGCAGTTCAGGGTTCCTCAATGAGCAGTTCTTC,TRBJ2-1,-,13,once,TRBV27
CASSISAGAGETQYF,TGTGCCAGTAGTATTTCAGCGGGAGCGGGAGAGACCCAGTACTTC,TRBJ2-5,TRBD2,15,-,TRBV19
CASSLARVSGDEKLFF,TGCGCCAGCAGCTTGGCTAGAGTAAGCGGGGATGAAAAACTGTTTTTT,TRBJ1-4,-,16,-,TRBV5-1
CAISETKGQGIYEQYF,TGTGCCATCAGTGAGACGAAGGGACAGGGTATCTACGAGCAGTACTTC,TRBJ2-7,TRBD1,16,-,TRBV10-3
CASSEGKGYYGYTF,TGTGCCAGCAGTGAAGGAAAAGGGTACTATGGCTACACCTTC,TRBJ1-2,-,14,once,TRBV6-1
CASTPDEGGYEQYF,TGTGCCAGCACCCCCGACGAGGGGGGCTACGAGCAGTACTTC,TRBJ2-7,-,14,-,TRBV6-6
CASSYGGGQETQYF,TGTGCCAGCAGTTACGGAGGGGGGCAAGAGACCCAGTACTTC,TRBJ2-5,-,14,-,TRBV6-6
CASSTGGTGTEAFF,TGTGCCAGCAGCACAGGGGGCACTGGCACTGAAGCTTTCTTT,TRBJ1-1,TRBD1,14,-,TRBV7-3
CASSLNGLEGETQYF,TGCGCCAGCAGCTTGAATGGACTGGAAGGAGAGACCCAGTACTTC,TRBJ2-5,-,15,few,TRBV5-1
CASSVVLLAGDNSPLHF,TGTGCCAGCAGCGTAGTCCTGCTGGCGGGTGATAATTCACCCCTCCACTTT,TRBJ1-6,-,17,-,TRBV9
CASSIEGAGELFF,TGTGCCAGTAGTATAGAGGGTGCCGGGGAGCTGTTTTTT,TRBJ2-2,-,13,few,TRBV19
CASSFSGQETQYF,TGCGCCAGCAGTTTTAGCGGCCAAGAGACCCAGTACTTC,TRBJ2-5,-,13,-,TRBV10-1
CASSYSGGISYEQYF,TGTGCCAGCAGTTACAGTGGGGGTATCTCCTACGAGCAGTACTTC,TRBJ2-7,-,15,-,TRBV6-5
CASSKGAGAGDTQYF,TGTGCCAGCTCCAAGGGGGCGGGGGCTGGGGATACGCAGTATTTT,TRBJ2-3,-,15,-,TRBV2
CAISDPTRQGYYEQYF,TGTGCCATCAGTGACCCGACTCGTCAGGGGTACTACGAGCAGTACTTC,TRBJ2-7,-,16,-,TRBV10-3
CAWGAADTQYF,TGTGCCTGGGGCGCAGCAGATACGCAGTATTTT,TRBJ2-3,-,11,-,TRBV30
CASSGSHNEKLFF,TGTGCCAGCAGTGGCAGTCATAATGAAAAACTGTTTTTT,TRBJ1-4,-,13,once,TRBV6-1
CATLPQGQQETQYF,TGCGCCACCCTCCCTCAAGGACAGCAAGAGACCCAGTACTTC,TRBJ2-5,-,14,-,TRBV10-2
CASSRYGGSSYNEQFF,TGTGCCAGCAGCCGGTACGGCGGTAGCTCCTACAATGAGCAGTTCTTC,TRBJ2-1,-,16,-,TRBV7-2
CARTPSPPSVPEETQYF,TGTGCCAGGACACCCAGTCCGCCTAGCGTTCCGGAGGAGACCCAGTACTTC,TRBJ2-5,-,17,-,TRBV21-1
CASSPAGGPGDTQYF,TGTGCCAGCTCACCAGCGGGGGGGCCAGGGGATACGCAGTATTTT,TRBJ2-3,TRBD2,15,-,TRBV18
CASSQAGVGDGYTF,TGCGCCAGCAGCCAAGCCGGGGTCGGAGATGGCTACACCTTC,TRBJ1-2,-,14,-,TRBV4-1
CASSIQGVVDGYTF,TGTGCCAGTAGTATCCAGGGGGTTGTGGATGGCTACACCTTC,TRBJ1-2,TRBD1,14,-,TRBV19
CASSWTGPSYEQYF,TGTGCCAGCAGCTGGACTGGGCCGAGCTACGAGCAGTACTTC,TRBJ2-7,-,14,-,TRBV5-6
CASTPAGGSYNEQFF,TGTGCCAGCACCCCAGCGGGGGGGTCCTACAATGAGCAGTTCTTC,TRBJ2-1,TRBD2,15,-,TRBV7-6
CASRLDRGQNTGELFF,TGTGCCAGCAGGTTGGACAGGGGGCAAAACACCGGGGAGCTGTTTTTT,TRBJ2-2,TRBD1,16,-,TRBV7-8
CASSGRGPETQYF,TGTGCCAGTAGTGGACGGGGGCCCGAGACCCAGTACTTC,TRBJ2-5,-,13,-,TRBV19
CASTLSGNQPQHF,TGTGCCAGCACCCTTTCAGGGAATCAGCCCCAGCATTTT,TRBJ1-5,-,13,few,TRBV28
CASSESTFNYGYTF,TGCGCCAGCAGTGAGTCGACATTTAACTATGGCTACACCTTC,TRBJ1-2,-,14,-,TRBV10-2